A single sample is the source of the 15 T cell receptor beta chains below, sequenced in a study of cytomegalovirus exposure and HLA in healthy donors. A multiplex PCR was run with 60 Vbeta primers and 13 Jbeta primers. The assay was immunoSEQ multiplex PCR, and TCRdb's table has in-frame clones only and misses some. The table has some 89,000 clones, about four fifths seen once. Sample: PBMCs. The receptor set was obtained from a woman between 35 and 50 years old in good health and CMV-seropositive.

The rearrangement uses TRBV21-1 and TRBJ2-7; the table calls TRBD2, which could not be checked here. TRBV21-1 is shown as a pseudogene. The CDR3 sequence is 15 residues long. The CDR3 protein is CASSKPSRGAHEQYF. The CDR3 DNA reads TGTGCCAGCAGCAAACCGTCCCGGGGGGCCCACGAGCAGTACTTC.

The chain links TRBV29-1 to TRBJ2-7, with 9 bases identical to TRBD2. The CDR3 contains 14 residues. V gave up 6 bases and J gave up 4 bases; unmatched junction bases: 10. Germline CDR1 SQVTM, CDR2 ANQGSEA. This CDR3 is CSVKLAGVLYEQYF. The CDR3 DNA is TGCAGCGTCAAATTAGCGGGAGTTTTGTACGAGCAGTACTTC.

The CDR3 sequence: CATSRGGNRVEQYF. CDR3 DNA sequence: TGTGCCACCAGCCGCGGTGGTAACAGGGTCGAGCAGTACTTC. This sequence joins TRBV15 and TRBJ2-7; D possibly corresponds to TRBD1 (6 bases). Germline V gene data show CDR1 as LNHNV and CDR2 as YYDKDF (reference sequence). This CDR3 comprises 14 residues. V lost 5 bases and J lost 6, with 17 bases in between.

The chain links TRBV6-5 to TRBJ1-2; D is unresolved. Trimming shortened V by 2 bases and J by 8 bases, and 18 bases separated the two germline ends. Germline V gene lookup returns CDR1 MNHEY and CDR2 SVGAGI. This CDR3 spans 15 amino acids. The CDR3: CASSYTPQGIRGYTF. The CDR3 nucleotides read TGTGCCAGCAGTTACACCCCGCAAGGAATCAGGGGCTACACCTTC.

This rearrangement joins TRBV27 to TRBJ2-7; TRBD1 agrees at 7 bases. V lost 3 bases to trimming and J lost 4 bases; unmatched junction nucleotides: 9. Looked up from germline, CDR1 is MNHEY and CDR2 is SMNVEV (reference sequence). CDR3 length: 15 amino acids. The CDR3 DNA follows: TGTGCCAGCAGTTTTAGCCGGACAGGAGGTTACGAGCAGTACTTC. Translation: CASSFSRTGGYEQYF.

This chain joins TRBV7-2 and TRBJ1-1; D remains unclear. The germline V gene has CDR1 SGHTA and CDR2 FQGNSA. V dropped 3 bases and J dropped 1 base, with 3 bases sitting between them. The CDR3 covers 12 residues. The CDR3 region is CASSFWNTEAFF. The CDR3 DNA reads TGTGCCAGCAGCTTCTGGAACACTGAAGCTTTCTTT.

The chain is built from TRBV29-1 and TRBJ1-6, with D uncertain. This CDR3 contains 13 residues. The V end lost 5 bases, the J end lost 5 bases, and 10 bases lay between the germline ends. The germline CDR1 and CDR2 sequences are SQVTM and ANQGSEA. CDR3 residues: CSVREADNSPLHF. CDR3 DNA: TGCAGCGTTCGGGAGGCGGATAATTCACCCCTCCACTTT.

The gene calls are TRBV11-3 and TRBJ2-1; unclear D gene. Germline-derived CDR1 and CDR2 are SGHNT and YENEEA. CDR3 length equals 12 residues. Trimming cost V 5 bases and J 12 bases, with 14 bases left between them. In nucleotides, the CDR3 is TGTGCCAGCAGCACGACAAGGCATCGGCAGTTCTTC. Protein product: CASSTTRHRQFF.

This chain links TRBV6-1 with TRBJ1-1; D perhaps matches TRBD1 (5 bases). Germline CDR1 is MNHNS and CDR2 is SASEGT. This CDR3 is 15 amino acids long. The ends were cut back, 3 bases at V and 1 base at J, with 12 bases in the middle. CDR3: CASSEMVGENTEAFF. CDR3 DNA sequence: TGTGCCAGCAGTGAGATGGTAGGGGAGAACACTGAAGCTTTCTTT.

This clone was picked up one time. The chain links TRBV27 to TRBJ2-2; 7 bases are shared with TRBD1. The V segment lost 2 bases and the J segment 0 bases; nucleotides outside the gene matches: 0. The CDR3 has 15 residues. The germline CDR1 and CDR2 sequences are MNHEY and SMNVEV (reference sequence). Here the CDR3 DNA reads TGTGCCAGCAGTTTAGGGACAGCGAACACCGGGGAGCTGTTTTTT. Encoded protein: CASSLGTANTGELFF.

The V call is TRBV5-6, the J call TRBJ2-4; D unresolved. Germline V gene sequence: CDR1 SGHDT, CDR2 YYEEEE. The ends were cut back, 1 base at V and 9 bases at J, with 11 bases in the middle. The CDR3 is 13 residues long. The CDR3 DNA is TGTGCCAGCAGCTTGTCGTTTTTGAGCATTCAGTACTTC. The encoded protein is CASSLSFLSIQYF.

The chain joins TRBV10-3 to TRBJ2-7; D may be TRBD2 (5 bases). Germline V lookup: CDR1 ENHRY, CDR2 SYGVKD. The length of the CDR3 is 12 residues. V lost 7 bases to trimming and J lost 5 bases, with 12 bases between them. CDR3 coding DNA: TGTGCCATCAACGGGGAATCCGACGAGCAGTACTTC. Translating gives CAINGESDEQYF.

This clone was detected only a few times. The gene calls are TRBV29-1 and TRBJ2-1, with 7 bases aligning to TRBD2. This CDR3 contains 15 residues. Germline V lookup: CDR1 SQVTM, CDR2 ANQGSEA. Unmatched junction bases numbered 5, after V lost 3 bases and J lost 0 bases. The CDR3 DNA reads TGCAGCGTTGAGGGAGGGGTTTTCTCCTACAATGAGCAGTTCTTC. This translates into CSVEGGVFSYNEQFF.

In DNA, the CDR3 is TGTGCCTGGAGTGGGAGGGTCGGCACAGATACGCAGTATTTT. It translates to CAWSGRVGTDTQYF. The V call is TRBV30, the J call TRBJ2-3; tentative D call: TRBD2 (6 bases). The V end was cut by 1 base, the J end by 1 base, with 9 bases between. The CDR3 length is 14 residues. Germline V gene sequence: CDR1 GTSNPN, CDR2 SVGIG (reference sequence).

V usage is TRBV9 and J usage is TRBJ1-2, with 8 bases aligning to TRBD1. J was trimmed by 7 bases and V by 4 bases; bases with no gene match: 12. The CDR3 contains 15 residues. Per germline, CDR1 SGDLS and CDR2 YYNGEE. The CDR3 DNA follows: TGTGCCAGCAGCACGACTACGACAGGGGAGGGTGGCTACACCTTC. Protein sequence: CASSTTTTGEGGYTF.